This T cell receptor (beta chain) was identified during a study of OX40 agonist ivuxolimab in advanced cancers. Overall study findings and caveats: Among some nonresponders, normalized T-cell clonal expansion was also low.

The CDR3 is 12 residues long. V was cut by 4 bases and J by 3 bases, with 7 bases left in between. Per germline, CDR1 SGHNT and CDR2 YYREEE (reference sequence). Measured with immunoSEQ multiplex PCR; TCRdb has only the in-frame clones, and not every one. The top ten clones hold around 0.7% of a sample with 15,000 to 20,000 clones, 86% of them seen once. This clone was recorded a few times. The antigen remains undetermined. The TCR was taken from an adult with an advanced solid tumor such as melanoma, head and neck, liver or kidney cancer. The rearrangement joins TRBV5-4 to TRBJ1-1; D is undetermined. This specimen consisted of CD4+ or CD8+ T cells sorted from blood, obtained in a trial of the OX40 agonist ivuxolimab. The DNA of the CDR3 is TGTGCCAGCAGCCGCCCGGACACTGAAGCTTTCTTT. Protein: CASSRPDTEAFF.